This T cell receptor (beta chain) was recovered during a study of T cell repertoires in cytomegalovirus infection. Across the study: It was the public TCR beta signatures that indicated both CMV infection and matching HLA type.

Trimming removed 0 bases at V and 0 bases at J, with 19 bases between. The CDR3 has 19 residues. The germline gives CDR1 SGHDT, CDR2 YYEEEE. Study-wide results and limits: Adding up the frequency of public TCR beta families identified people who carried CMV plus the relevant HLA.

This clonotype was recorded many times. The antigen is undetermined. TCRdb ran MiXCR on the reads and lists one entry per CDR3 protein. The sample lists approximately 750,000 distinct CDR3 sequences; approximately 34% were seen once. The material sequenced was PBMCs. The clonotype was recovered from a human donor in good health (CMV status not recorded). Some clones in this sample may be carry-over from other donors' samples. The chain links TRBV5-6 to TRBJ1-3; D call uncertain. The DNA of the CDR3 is TGTGCCAGCAGCTTGGTTCGGGCAGACATACGGAGCTCTGGAAACACCATATATTTT. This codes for CASSLVRADIRSSGNTIYF.